This note documents a single T cell receptor beta chain sequence. The data belong to a study of cytomegalovirus exposure and HLA in healthy donors. It was with 60 Vbeta and 13 Jbeta primers that the PCR ran. Sequencing was performed with immunoSEQ multiplex PCR; in TCRdb, only in-frame clones are kept and a portion is missing. The profile shows 100,000 to 150,000 clones, 65% to 80% of them singletons. The CDR3 is made up of 13 amino acids. Germline lookup yields CDR1 MNHEY and CDR2 SVGAGI. V was pared by 5 bases and J by 4 bases, with 9 bases between. The clonotype comes from a woman aged 18 to 35 in good health and CMV-seronegative. The sample was PBMCs. The chain recombines TRBV6-5 with TRBJ2-1; no definite D call. As DNA, the CDR3 is TGTGCCAGCAGTGACCAGAGGTACAATGAGCAGTTCTTC. It codes for CASSDQRYNEQFF.